The clone carrying this T cell receptor (beta chain) was picked up many times. The sample belongs to a study of neurological immune-mediated disorders. TCRdb called the 5' RACE reads again in MiXCR, with one record for every CDR3 protein. Of tens of thousands of distinct CDR3 sequences listed, over 2% are singletons. Germline V gene data show CDR1 as SGHTA and CDR2 as FQGNSA. The CDR3 totals 14 residues. With V trimmed by 4 bases and J by 9 bases, 2 bases remained unmatched. The sequence came from a man between 45 and 60 years old with multiple sclerosis. V usage is TRBV7-2 and J usage is TRBJ1-6, with 11 positions matching TRBD1. What was sequenced was PBMCs. CDR3 bases: TGTGCCAGCAGCTCCGGGACAGGGGGTTCACCCCTCCACTTT. Translated, it gives CASSSGTGGSPLHF.